This T cell receptor (beta chain) was recovered during a study of lymphopenia after photon versus proton radiotherapy (dated by TCRdb to about 2019). For the wider study: The study compared the immunological effects of photon versus proton radiation therapy in patients with gastrointestinal tumors who developed high-grade lymphopenia. The roughly 20 patients in the cohort had gastrointestinal tumors, were treated with either photon or proton therapy, and subsequently developed lymphopenia. The goal of the study was to describe how the two radiation modalities differ in their effects on the immune system. Broad study findings and their caveats: Across the cohort, a larger post-nadir drop in TCR diversity was inversely correlated with overall survival time among patients who died. During treatment, patients who received photon therapy lost naive T cells and TCR diversity and gained effector/memory populations, whereas patients who received proton therapy remained relatively stable. Once the lymphocyte count had reached its nadir, the repertoires of photon-treated patients showed oligoclonal expansion, particularly of CD8+ Temra cells, and this expansion drove the decline in diversity. The survival association was assessed only in patients who died, and better survival with proton therapy was presented by the authors as a possibility rather than a demonstrated result.

V and J lose 8 bases and 7 bases, and a span of 21 bases separates them. The CDR3 numbers 15 residues from cysteine through phenylalanine. Only the CDR3 part of the read is kept: 45 bases, read in frame from the first base. CDR1 and CDR2 were assigned from the germline V gene as MNHNS and SASEGT. Libraries were made using the immunoSEQ multiplex PCR assay. Alongside multiparametric flow cytometry, deep sequencing of rearranged TCR beta loci was used to profile the T cell repertoires. TCRdb carries this immuneACCESS record with in-frame sequences only. Its versions omit some clonotypes, under half of them owing to an unresolved V gene in the studies checked, with the rest unexplained. The sample profile shows roughly 30,000 clones; roughly 90% of them were found once. The top ten clones comprise about 53% of the sample. For this clone: Its antigen specificity is not known. Qualities for individual bases were not recorded, and no much larger clone is one base off.

The clonotype was recovered from an older woman with cholangiocarcinoma. Some clones in this sample may be carry-over from other donors' samples. Here the sequenced sample was peripheral blood, taken from a patient treated with proton-based radiotherapy. This receptor chain uses TRBV6-1 and TRBJ2-1; the D gene could be TRBD1 or TRBD2, each one agreeing over 5 bases. The DNA reads TGTGCCAGCGTGTACTGGCAGGGCTGGGGGAATGAGCAGTTCTTC. It is translated as CASVYWQGWGNEQFF.